The present entry profiles one TCR beta chain with its context. The entry originates in a study of blood T cell repertoires in COVID-19. The CDR3 length is 15 residues. The V gene end was trimmed by 4 bases and the J gene end by 3 bases; junction bases not matched to a gene: 9. The V gene's germline CDR1 is MDHEN and CDR2 SYDVKM. The method was immunoSEQ multiplex PCR; TCRdb's version includes in-frame clones alone and lacks a portion of them. Of roughly 70,000 clones listed, around 92% were seen once; the top ten hold about 12%. This TCR was recovered from a human donor with active COVID-19. The donor label of this sample is uncertain. The J gene is TRBJ2-7, the V gene TRBV28, with 7 bases identical to TRBD2. The sequencing input was peripheral blood. The CDR3 is CASSSAGEGSYEQYF. In DNA, the CDR3 is TGTGCCAGCAGTTCCGCGGGGGAGGGGAGCTACGAGCAGTACTTC.